This TCR beta chain was recovered during a study of cytomegalovirus exposure and HLA in healthy donors. Whole-study findings and limits: A classifier reportedly called cytomegalovirus status with high sensitivity and specificity.

After removal of 6 bases from V and 7 bases from J, the junction contained 5 bases not matched to a gene. Germline lookup yields CDR1 LNHDA and CDR2 SQIVND (reference sequence). The CDR3 has 12 amino acids. Sequencing used immunoSEQ multiplex PCR; TCRdb keeps in-frame clones, though not all of them. The repertoire holds tens of thousands of clones, with more than 85% as singletons. For this clone: The antigen is not known.

The sequencing sample was made of PBMCs. This chain joins TRBV19 and TRBJ1-2; TRBD1 matches at 7 bases. The source is a woman between 18 and 29 years old in good health and CMV-seronegative. The CDR3 DNA follows: TGTGCCAGTAGGCTAGGGGGCTCTGGCTACACCTTC. Encoded protein: CASRLGGSGYTF.